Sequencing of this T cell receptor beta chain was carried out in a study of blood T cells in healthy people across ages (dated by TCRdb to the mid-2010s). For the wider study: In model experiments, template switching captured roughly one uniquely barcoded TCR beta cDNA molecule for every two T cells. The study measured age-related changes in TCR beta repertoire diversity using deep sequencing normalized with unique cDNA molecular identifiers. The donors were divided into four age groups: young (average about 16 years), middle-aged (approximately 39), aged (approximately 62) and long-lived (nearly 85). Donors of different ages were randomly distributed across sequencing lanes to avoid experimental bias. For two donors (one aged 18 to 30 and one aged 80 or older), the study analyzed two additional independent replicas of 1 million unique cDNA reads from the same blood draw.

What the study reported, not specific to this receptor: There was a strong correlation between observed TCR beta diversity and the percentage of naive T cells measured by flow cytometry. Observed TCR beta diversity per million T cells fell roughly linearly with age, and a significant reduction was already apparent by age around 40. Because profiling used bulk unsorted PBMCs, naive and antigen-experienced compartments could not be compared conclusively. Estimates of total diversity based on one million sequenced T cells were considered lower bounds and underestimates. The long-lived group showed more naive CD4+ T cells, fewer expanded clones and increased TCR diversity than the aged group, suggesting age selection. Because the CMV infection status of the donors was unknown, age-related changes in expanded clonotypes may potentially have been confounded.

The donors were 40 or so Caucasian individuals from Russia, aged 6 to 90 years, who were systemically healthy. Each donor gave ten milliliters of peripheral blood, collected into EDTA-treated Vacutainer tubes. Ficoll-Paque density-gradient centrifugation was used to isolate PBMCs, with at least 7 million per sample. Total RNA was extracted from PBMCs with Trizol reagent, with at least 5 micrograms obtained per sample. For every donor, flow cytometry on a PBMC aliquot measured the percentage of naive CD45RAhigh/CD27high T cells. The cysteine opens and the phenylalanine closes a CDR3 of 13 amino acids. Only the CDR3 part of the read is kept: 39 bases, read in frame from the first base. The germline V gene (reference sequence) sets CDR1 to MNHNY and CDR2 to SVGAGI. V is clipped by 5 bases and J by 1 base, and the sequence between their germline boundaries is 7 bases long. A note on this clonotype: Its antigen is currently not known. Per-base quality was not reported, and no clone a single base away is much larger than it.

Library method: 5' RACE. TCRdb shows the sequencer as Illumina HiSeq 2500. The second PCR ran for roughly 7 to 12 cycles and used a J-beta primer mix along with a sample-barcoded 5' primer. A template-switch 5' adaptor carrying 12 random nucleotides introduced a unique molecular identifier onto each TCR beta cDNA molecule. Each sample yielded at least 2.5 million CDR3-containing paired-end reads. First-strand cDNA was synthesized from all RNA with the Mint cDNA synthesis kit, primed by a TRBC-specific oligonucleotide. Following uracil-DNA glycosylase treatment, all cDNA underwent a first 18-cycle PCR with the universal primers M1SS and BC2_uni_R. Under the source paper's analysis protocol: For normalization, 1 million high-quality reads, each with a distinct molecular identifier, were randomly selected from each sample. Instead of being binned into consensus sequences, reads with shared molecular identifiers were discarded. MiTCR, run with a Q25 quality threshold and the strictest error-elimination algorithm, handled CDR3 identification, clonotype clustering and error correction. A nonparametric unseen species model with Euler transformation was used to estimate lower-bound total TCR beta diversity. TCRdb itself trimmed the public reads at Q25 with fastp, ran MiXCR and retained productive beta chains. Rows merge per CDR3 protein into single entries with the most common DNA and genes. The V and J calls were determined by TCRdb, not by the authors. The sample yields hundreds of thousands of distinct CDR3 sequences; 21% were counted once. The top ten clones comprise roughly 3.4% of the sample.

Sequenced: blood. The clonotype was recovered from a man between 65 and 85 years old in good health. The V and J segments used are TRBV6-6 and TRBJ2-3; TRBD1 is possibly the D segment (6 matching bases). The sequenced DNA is TGTGCCAGCAGTGACAGGCGCACAGATACGCAGTATTTT. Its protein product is CASSDRRTDTQYF.